The 20 T cell receptor beta chains below were found in one sample sequenced in a study of metastatic and nonmetastatic thyroid tumors. TCRdb re-called the PCR reads via MiXCR. The profile shows tens of thousands of clones, about 16% of them singletons. All patients were untreated before thyroid surgery. Sequencing used blood. Source of these receptors: a female donor with papillary thyroid cancer or a benign thyroid nodule (not recorded which). Some clones in this sample may be carry-over from other donors' samples.

This clone appeared many times. V gene TRBV7-9 combines with J gene TRBJ2-1, with a possible D match to TRBD2 (6 bases). V was clipped by 5 bases and J by 5 bases, with 22 bases between them. CDR1 and CDR2 (germline): SEHNR, FQNEAQ (reference sequence). CDR3 length: 17 amino acids. The CDR3: CASSPPLMAGNNNEQFF. The CDR3 region has the DNA TGTGCCAGCAGCCCCCCCCTAATGGCGGGAAACAACAATGAGCAGTTCTTC.

In its sample, this clone was seen many times. The chain is built from TRBV19 and TRBJ2-1, with D hard to call. V was clipped by 7 bases and J by 3 bases, with 16 bases between them. Germline assignment: CDR1 LNHDA and CDR2 SQIVND (reference sequence). The CDR3 consists of 15 residues. The CDR3 spells CASKAIETDYNEQFF. The DNA for the CDR3 is TGTGCCAGTAAAGCCATCGAGACTGACTACAATGAGCAGTTCTTC.

This clone is medium-sized. The CDR3 DNA is TGTGCCAGCAAAACCGGGACAGGGTGGTCTGGAAACACCATATATTTT. Translation gives CASKTGTGWSGNTIYF. The rearrangement uses TRBV9 and TRBJ1-3; 9 bases match TRBD1. V shed 6 bases and J 1 base; nucleotides not matched to a gene: 8. Germline CDR1 is SGDLS and CDR2 is YYNGEE. The CDR3 is made up of 16 amino acids.

This clone has ten or more counts. The rearrangement joins TRBV5-1 to TRBJ1-6, with D unresolved. The CDR3 is made up of 16 amino acids. CDR1 and CDR2 (germline): SGHRS, YFSETQ. The V end lost 0 bases, the J end lost 0 bases, and 7 bases lay between the germline ends. The CDR3 reads CASSLGASSYNSPLHF. CDR3 DNA: TGCGCCAGCAGCTTGGGCGCGTCCTCCTATAATTCACCCCTCCACTTT.

In its sample, this clone was seen many times. Just one base apart from a much larger clone, this may be a read error. The chain joins TRBV7-6 to TRBJ2-7; possible D gene TRBD2, 6 bases. CDR1 and CDR2 (germline): SGHVS, FNYEAQ. This CDR3 has 15 amino acids. Trimming took 3 bases from V and 0 from J, leaving 12 bases between them. CDR3 DNA: TGTGCCAGCAGCTTGGAGGACTACTCCTCCTACGAGCAGTACTTC. Translated: CASSLEDYSSYEQYF.

This clone was recorded at least ten times. This could be a read error, since a much larger clone is one nucleotide away. The chain recombines TRBV6-1 with TRBJ2-3; unclear D gene. Germline values: CDR1 MNHNS, CDR2 SASEGT. This CDR3 is 11 amino acids long. V lost 8 bases, J lost 2 bases, and 5 bases lay in between. The CDR3 here is CASGLTDTQYF. The CDR3 DNA sequence: TGTGCCAGCGGTCTCACAGATACGCAGTATTTT.

This clone was seen repeatedly, ten times or more. The chain is built from TRBV6-1 and TRBJ1-5; no reliable D call. The CDR3 has 15 amino acids. The V gene lost 8 bases and the J gene lost 5 bases, with 19 bases spanning the gap. Per germline, CDR1 MNHNS and CDR2 SASEGT. The CDR3 region has the DNA TGTGCCAGCGCGCCGAGTTCCACTACCTATCAGCCCCAGCATTTT. Translation: CASAPSSTTYQPQHF.

This clone was seen repeatedly, ten times or more. A much bigger clone sits one base away, suggesting this may be a read error. V and J are TRBV10-2 and TRBJ2-2; D is perhaps TRBD2 (6 bases). Deletions cut 5 bases from V and 0 bases from J, with 7 bases between. This CDR3 has 14 amino acids. The germline V gene encodes CDR1 WSHSY and CDR2 SAAADI. In nucleotides, the CDR3 is TGCGCCAGCAGTCGGGAGCCGAACACCGGGGAGCTGTTTTTT. Protein: CASSREPNTGELFF.

This chain connects TRBV7-8 to TRBJ2-7, with no clear D. V lost 3 bases to trimming and J lost 3 bases, with 9 bases between them. The CDR3 runs 13 residues. Germline assignment: CDR1 SGHVS and CDR2 FQNEAQ. CDR3 amino acids: CASSFFLDYEQYF. Here the CDR3 DNA reads TGTGCCAGCAGCTTTTTCCTGGACTACGAGCAGTACTTC.

This clone occurred many times. The chain couples TRBV28 to TRBJ1-2; 8 bases line up with TRBD1. Germline V gene sequence: CDR1 MDHEN, CDR2 SYDVKM. CDR3 size: 14 residues. Trimming removed 3 bases from V and 5 bases from J; junction bases left unmatched: 5. CDR3 in amino acids: CASSLVQGAYGYTF. The CDR3 DNA sequence: TGTGCCAGCAGTTTGGTTCAGGGGGCATATGGCTACACCTTC.

At least ten counts were recorded for this clone. The chain links TRBV7-9 to TRBJ2-5; D gene uncertain. This CDR3 is 13 amino acids long. Per germline, CDR1 SEHNR and CDR2 FQNEAQ (reference sequence). Trimming removed 2 bases from V and 3 bases from J, with 7 bases in between. The CDR3 is CASSLFEEETQYF. CDR3 sequence (DNA): TGTGCCAGCAGCTTATTCGAAGAAGAGACCCAGTACTTC.

In its sample, this clone was seen many times. The chain carries TRBV3-1 and TRBJ2-7; the match to TRBD2 covers 10 bases. With 4 bases clipped from V and 6 bases from J, the junction kept 9 bases outside the gene matches. Germline assignment: CDR1 LGHDT and CDR2 YNNKEL (reference sequence). This CDR3 is 15 amino acids long. The CDR3 reads CASSRGASGSSEQYF. The CDR3 nucleotides are TGTGCCAGCAGCCGAGGCGCTAGCGGGAGTAGCGAGCAGTACTTC.

This clone was picked up many times. The rearrangement joins TRBV18 to TRBJ2-1, with TRBD2 matching over 10 bases. CDR3 length: 16 amino acids. V lost 4 bases and J lost 5; bases outside the gene matches: 8. From germline, CDR1 is KGHSH and CDR2 LQKENI. CDR3 DNA: TGTGCCAGCTCACAGGAAGCGGGAGGGCATAACAATGAGCAGTTCTTC. It specifies CASSQEAGGHNNEQFF. Full variable domain (rest looked up from reference TRBV18 and TRBJ2-1): NAGVMQNPRHLVRRRGQEARLRCSPMKGHSHVYWYRQLPEEGLKFMVYLQKENIIDESGMPKERFSAEFPKEGPSILRIQQVVRGDSAAYFCASSQEAGGHNNEQFFGPGTRLTVL.

This clone was counted ten times or more. V usage is TRBV5-8 and J usage is TRBJ2-2; 7 positions agree with TRBD1. Looked up from germline, CDR1 is SGHTS and CDR2 is YDEGEE. V lost 2 bases to trimming and J lost 6 bases; unmatched junction nucleotides: 7. The CDR3 sequence is 15 residues long. CDR3 protein: CASSFDRVLSGELFF. The CDR3 DNA follows: TGTGCCAGCAGCTTCGACAGGGTTTTGTCCGGGGAGCTGTTTTTT.

V and J are TRBV5-4 and TRBJ2-3; 9 bases line up with TRBD2. The junction had 4 bases not matched to a gene; V was cut back by 4 bases and J by 1 base. The CDR3 is made up of 15 amino acids. CDR1 is SGHNT and CDR2 is YYREEE in the germline V gene (reference sequence). This chain's CDR3 is CASSGRTSGTDTQYF. The CDR3 nucleotides are TGTGCCAGCAGCGGAAGGACTAGCGGCACAGATACGCAGTATTTT.

The chain employs TRBV28 and TRBJ2-7; D is possibly TRBD1 (6 bases). The ends were cut back, 6 bases at V and 4 bases at J, with 13 bases in the middle. The CDR3 length is 13 residues. Germline loops: CDR1 MDHEN, CDR2 SYDVKM. The CDR3 nucleotides are TGTGCCAGCAGCCCCGGCAGGGGTTACGAGCAGTACTTC. Residues: CASSPGRGYEQYF.

This clone was seen at least ten times. The chain carries TRBV28 and TRBJ2-1; TRBD2 aligns across 12 bases. Trimming took 5 bases from V and 7 from J; bases not matched to a gene: 9. In germline, CDR1 is MDHEN, CDR2 SYDVKM. CDR3 size: 16 residues. The CDR3 here is CASSQGTSGYKNEQFF. CDR3 bases: TGTGCCAGCAGTCAAGGGACTAGCGGGTATAAGAATGAGCAGTTCTTC.

This clone was observed at least ten times. V gene TRBV4-1 combines with J gene TRBJ2-3; D is perhaps TRBD2 (6 bases). The V and J ends lost 1 base and 5 bases respectively, with 13 bases between them. The CDR3 sequence is 15 residues long. In germline, CDR1 is MGHRA, CDR2 YSYEKL. Written as DNA, the CDR3 is TGCGCCAGCAGCCAAGTGGAAGGGCGGGGAGATACGCAGTATTTT. Translating it yields CASSQVEGRGDTQYF.

In this sample, this clone turned up many times. The chain carries TRBV28 and TRBJ1-4; D possibly corresponds to TRBD1 (6 bases). Germline V gene data show CDR1 as MDHEN and CDR2 as SYDVKM. V lost 5 bases and J lost 8, with 15 bases in between. The CDR3 contains 14 residues. CDR3 in DNA: TGTGCCAGCAGTCCCCCAGGGGTTGGGGAAAAACTGTTTTTT. This gives the protein CASSPPGVGEKLFF.

In its sample, this clone was seen many times. The V gene is TRBV5-8, the J gene TRBJ2-7, with D uncertain. This CDR3 contains 11 residues. From germline, CDR1 is SGHTS and CDR2 YDEGEE. V gave up 2 bases and J gave up 5 bases, with 5 bases separating them. The CDR3 region has the DNA TGTGCCAGCAGCTTTACCCACGAGCAGTACTTC. Translation: CASSFTHEQYF.